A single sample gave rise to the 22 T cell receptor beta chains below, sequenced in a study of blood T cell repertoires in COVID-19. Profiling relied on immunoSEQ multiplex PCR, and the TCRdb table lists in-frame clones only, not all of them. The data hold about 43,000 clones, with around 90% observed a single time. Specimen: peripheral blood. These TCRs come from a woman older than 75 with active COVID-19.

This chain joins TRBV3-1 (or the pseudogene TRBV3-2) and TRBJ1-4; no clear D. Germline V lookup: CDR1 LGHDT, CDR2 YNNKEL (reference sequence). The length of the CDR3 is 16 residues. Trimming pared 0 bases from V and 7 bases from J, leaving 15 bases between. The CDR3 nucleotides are TGTGCCAGCAGCCAAGAGTTGGCCGTCCGGGGTGAAAAACTGTTTTTT. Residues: CASSQELAVRGEKLFF.

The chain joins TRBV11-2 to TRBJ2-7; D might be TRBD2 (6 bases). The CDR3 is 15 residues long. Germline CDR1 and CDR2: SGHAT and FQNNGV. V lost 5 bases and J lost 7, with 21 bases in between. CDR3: CASSPWEEGTREQYF. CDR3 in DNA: TGTGCCAGCAGCCCATGGGAGGAGGGTACGAGGGAGCAGTACTTC.

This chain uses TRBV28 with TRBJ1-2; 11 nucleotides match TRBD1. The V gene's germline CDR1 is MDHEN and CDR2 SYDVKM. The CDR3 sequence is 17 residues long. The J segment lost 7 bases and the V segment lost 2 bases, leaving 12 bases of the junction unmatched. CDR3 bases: TGTGCCAGCAGTTTAGGGACAGGGGGTCTCGGGCCAAGTGGCTACACCTTC. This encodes CASSLGTGGLGPSGYTF.

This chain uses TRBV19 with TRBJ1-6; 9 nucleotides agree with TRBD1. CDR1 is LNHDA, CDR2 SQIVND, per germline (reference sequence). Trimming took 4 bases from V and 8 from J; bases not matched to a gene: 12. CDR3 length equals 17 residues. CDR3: CASSTARGGQGDSPLHF. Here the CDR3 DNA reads TGTGCCAGTAGTACCGCGCGAGGGGGACAGGGCGATTCACCCCTCCACTTT. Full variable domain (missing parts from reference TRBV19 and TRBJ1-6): DGGITQSPKYLFRKEGQNVTLSCEQNLNHDAMYWYRQDPGQGLRLIYYSQIVNDFQKGDIAEGYSVSREKKESFPLTVTSAQKNPTAFYLCASSTARGGQGDSPLHFGNGTRLTVT.

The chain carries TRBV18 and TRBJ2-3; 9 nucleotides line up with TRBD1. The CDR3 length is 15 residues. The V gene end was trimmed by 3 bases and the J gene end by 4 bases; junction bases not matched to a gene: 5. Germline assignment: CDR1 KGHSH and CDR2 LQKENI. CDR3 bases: TGTGCCAGCTCACCGAACAGGGGGCGGGCAGATACGCAGTATTTT. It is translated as CASSPNRGRADTQYF. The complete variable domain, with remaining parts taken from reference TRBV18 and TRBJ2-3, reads NAGVMQNPRHLVRRRGQEARLRCSPMKGHSHVYWYRQLPEEGLKFMVYLQKENIIDESGMPKERFSAEFPKEGPSILRIQQVVRGDSAAYFCASSPNRGRADTQYFGPGTRLTVL.

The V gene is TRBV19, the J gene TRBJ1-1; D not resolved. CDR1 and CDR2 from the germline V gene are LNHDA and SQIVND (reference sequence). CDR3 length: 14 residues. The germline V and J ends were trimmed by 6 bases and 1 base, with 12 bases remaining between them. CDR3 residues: CASRVHGENTEAFF. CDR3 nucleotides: TGTGCCAGTAGGGTCCACGGGGAGAACACTGAAGCTTTCTTT.

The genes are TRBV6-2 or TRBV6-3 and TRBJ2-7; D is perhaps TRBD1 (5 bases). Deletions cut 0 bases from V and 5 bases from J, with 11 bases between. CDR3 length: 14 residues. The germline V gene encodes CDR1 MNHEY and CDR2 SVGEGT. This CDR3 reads CASSYSIWGNEQYF. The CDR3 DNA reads TGTGCCAGCAGTTACTCGATTTGGGGCAACGAGCAGTACTTC.

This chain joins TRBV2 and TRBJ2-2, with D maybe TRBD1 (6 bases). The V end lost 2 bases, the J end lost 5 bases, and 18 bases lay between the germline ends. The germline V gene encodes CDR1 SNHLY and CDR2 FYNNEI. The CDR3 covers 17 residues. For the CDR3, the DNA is TGTGCCAGCAGTGAATCTTGGGACACGGAAAGTACCGGGGAGCTGTTTTTT. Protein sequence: CASSESWDTESTGELFF.

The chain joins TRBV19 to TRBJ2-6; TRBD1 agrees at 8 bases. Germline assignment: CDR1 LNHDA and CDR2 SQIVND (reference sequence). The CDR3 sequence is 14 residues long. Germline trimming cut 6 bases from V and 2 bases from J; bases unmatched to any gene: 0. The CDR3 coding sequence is TGTGCCAGTAGACAGGGGGCTGGGGCCAACGTCCTGACTTTC. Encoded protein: CASRQGAGANVLTF.

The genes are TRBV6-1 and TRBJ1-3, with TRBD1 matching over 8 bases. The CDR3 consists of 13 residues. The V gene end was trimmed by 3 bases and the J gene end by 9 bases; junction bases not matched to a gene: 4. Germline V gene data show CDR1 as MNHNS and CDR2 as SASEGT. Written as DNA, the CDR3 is TGTGCCAGCAGTGAGAACAGGGGGAGCACCATATATTTT. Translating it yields CASSENRGSTIYF.

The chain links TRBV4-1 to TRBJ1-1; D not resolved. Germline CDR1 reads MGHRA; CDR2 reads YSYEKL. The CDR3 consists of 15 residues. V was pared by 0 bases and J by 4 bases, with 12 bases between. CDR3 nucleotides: TGCGCCAGCAGCCAAGACAGGAACGGGGTCACTGAAGCTTTCTTT. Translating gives CASSQDRNGVTEAFF.

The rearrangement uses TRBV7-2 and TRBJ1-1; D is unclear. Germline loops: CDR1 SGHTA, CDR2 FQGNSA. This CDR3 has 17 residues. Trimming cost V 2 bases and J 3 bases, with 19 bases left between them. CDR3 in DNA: TGTGCCAGCAGCTTAAACCCGTCGCGGGGATCCCACACTGAAGCTTTCTTT. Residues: CASSLNPSRGSHTEAFF.

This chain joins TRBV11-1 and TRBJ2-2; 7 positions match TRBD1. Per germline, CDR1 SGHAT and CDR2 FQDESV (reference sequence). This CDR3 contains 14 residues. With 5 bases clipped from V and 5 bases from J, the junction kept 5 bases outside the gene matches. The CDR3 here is CASSVRQGTGELFF. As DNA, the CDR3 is TGTGCCAGCAGCGTCCGACAGGGAACCGGGGAGCTGTTTTTT. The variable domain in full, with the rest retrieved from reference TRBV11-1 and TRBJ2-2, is EAEVAQSPRYKITEKSQAVAFWCDPISGHATLYWYRQILGQGPELLVQFQDESVVDDSQLPKDRFSAERLKGVDSTLKIQPAELGDSAMYLCASSVRQGTGELFFGEGSRLTVL.

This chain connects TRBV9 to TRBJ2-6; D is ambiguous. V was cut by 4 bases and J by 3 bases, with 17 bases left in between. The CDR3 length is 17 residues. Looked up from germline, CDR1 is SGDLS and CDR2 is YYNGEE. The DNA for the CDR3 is TGTGCCAGCAGCACCGAAGGTGGTGGCGGTGGGGCCAACGTCCTGACTTTC. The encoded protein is CASSTEGGGGGANVLTF.

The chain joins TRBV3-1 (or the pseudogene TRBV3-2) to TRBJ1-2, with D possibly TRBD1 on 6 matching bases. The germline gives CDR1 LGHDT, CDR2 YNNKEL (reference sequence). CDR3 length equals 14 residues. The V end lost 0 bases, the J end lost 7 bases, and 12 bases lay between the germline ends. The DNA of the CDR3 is TGTGCCAGCAGCCAAGATGCGGGGGGCCGTGGCTACACCTTC. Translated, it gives CASSQDAGGRGYTF.

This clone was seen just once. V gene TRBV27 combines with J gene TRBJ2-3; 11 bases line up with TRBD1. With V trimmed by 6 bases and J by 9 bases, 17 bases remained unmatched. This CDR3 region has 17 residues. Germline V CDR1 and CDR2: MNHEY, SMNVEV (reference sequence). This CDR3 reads CASSPSGLGQGVGTQYF. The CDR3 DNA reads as TGTGCCAGCAGCCCATCGGGACTGGGACAGGGGGTAGGAACGCAGTATTTT.

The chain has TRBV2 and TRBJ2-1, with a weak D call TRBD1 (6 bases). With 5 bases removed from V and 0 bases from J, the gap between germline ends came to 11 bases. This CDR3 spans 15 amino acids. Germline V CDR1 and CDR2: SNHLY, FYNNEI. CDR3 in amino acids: CASSPTTGSYNEQFF. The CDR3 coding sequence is TGTGCCAGCAGTCCCACGACAGGCTCCTACAATGAGCAGTTCTTC.

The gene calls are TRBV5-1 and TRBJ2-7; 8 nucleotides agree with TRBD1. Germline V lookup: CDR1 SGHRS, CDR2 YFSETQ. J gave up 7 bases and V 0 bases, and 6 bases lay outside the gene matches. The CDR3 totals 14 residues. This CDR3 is CASSLAAGGGEQYF. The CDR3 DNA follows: TGCGCCAGCAGCTTGGCGGCAGGGGGCGGTGAGCAGTACTTC.

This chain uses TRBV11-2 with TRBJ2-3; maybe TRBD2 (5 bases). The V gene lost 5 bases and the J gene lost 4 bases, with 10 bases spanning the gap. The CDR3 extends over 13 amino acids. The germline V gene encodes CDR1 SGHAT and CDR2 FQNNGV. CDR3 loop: CASSLGLADTQYF. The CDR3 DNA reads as TGTGCCAGCAGCCTAGGACTGGCAGATACGCAGTATTTT.

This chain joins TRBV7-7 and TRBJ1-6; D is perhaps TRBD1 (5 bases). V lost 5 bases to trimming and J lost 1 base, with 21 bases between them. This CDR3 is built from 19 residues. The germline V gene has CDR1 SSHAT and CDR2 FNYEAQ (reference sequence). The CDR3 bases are TGTGCCAGCAGCCTTTTTAGGAGGGGAAAAAGTTCCTATAATTCACCCCTCCACTTT. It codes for CASSLFRRGKSSYNSPLHF.

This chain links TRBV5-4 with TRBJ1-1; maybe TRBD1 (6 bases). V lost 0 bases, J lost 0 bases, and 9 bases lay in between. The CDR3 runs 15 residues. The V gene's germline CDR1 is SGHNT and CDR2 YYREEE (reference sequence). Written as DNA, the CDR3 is TGTGCCAGCAGCTTGGCAGGGGCAATGAACACTGAAGCTTTCTTT. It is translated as CASSLAGAMNTEAFF. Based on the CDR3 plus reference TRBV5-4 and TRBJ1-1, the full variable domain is ETGVTQSPTHLIKTRGQQVTLRCSSQSGHNTVSWYQQALGQGPQFIFQYYREEENGRGNFPPRFSGLQFPNYSSELNVNALELDDSALYLCASSLAGAMNTEAFFGQGTRLTVV.

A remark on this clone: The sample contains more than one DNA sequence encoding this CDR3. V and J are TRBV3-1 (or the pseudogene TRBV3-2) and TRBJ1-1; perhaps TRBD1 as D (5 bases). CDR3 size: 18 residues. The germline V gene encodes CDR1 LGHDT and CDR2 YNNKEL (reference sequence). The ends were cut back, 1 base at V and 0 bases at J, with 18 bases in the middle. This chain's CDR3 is CASSQAGTGGFLNTEAFF. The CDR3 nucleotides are TGTGCCAGCAGCCAAGCCGGGACGGGGGGTTTTTTGAACACTGAAGCTTTCTTT.